Below, one TCR beta chain is given with its context. In its sample, this clone comes out as medium-sized (0.01 to 0.1%). The clone's antigen remains unknown. An end of the junction does not agree with germline; a read error may underlie this. The immunoSEQ Assay was used to sequence TCR beta CDR3 regions from DNA. For the original study's pipeline: To compute T cell density, TCR beta template counts were normalized to usable DNA, which was estimated by amplifying housekeeping genes. Using the preseqR package, richness was estimated by extrapolating to 120,000 templates for tissue samples and 400,000 templates for PBMC samples. Clonality was taken to be one minus Pielou's evenness. Differential abundance testing on productive amino-acid clonotypes, with a minimum total count of 5 and an alpha of 0.1, was used to identify tissue-enriched TCRs. The Jaccard Index and the Morisita Overlap Index were used to measure how much the repertoires overlapped between compartments. GLIPH grouped TCR beta CDR3s together with public tetramer-defined viral CDR3s, and a viral motif had to include at least three viral sequences and show V-gene enrichment. This immuneACCESS table, as held by TCRdb, lists in-frame sequences with V and J called but not all clones. Of the missing ones, under half trace to an unresolved V gene in checked studies; the others have no known cause. V, J and clone size were drawn from that table, and D and trimming were deduced from the DNA. For this sample there are some 5,900 clones; roughly two fifths appear just once. Less than 10% of the sample belongs to the ten largest clones.

At diagnosis, peripheral blood, uninvolved tumor-adjacent lung and tumor were collected and were preserved as a mix of fresh-frozen and FFPE material. There are 12 amino acids in the CDR3, from cysteine to phenylalanine inclusive. Only the CDR3 DNA is retained, 36 bases long and in frame from the first base. According to the germline V gene, CDR1 reads LGHNT and CDR2 reads FRNRAP. This entry comes from a study of T cells in localized non-small cell lung cancer (dated by TCRdb to 2020 to 2021). In terms of the full investigation: T cell repertoires of about 240 early-stage NSCLC patients were analyzed, with tumors being compared against uninvolved tumor-adjacent lungs. The cohort was made up of fewer than 250 treatment-naive NSCLC patients whose localized lung tumors had been resected. NSCLC patients had a mean age of roughly 66 years, and 120 to 150 were male and around 99 female. What the work shows at the level of the full study, not this receptor alone: Because multi-region tumor sequencing was not done, intratumor heterogeneity could not be ruled out. Because the study design was exploratory, TCR variables were selected using unadjusted p-values without false-discovery rate correction. Higher T cell density in blood was associated with longer overall survival, whereas higher clonality in adjacent lung was associated with shorter survival. Of the top 100 tumor clones, a median of 57 were detected in paired uninvolved adjacent lung; about 26 were also among that lung's top 100. Uninvolved tumor-adjacent lung showed the highest T cell clonality, higher than tumor, which suggests more focused antigenic responses in the uninvolved tumor-adjacent lung.

This receptor chain uses TRBV12-5 and TRBJ2-3, with the identity of the D gene unclear. The input for sequencing was lung tumor tissue, taken before any cancer treatment. The source of this sequence is a woman aged 35-75 years with stage II squamous cell lung carcinoma. The base sequence is TGTGCCAGTGCCTCCAGCACAGATACGCAGTATTTT. This translates into CASASSTDTQYF.